A selection of T cell receptor beta chains follows, all from one sample in a study of CD8+ T cells in alopecia areata. Sequencing was performed with immunoSEQ multiplex PCR; in TCRdb, only in-frame clones are kept and a portion is missing. Counted here are about 190,000 clones, more than 55% occurring once; the ten biggest clones make up less than 0.8%. Sequences were derived from CD4+ T cells sorted from blood, sampled at week 4, from a patient treated with tofacitinib. The receptor set was obtained from a human donor with alopecia areata. Each CDR3 is given with its conserved first and last residue. Fields, in order: CDR3 DNA, CDR3 protein, clone size, V gene, J gene, D gene. The D gene is left open where the match is weak. The size entry is marked missing in some rows and otherwise reads once, few, many or a size class.

DNA: TGCGCCAGCAGCTGGGACCAGGCTGAAGCTTTCTTT
CDR3: CASSWDQAEAFF
size: .
V: TRBV5-1
J: TRBJ1-1
D: .

DNA: TGTGCCATCAGCCTCGGGAGAGAGACCCAGTACTTC
CDR3: CAISLGRETQYF
size: few
V: TRBV10-3
J: TRBJ2-5
D: .

DNA: TGCGCCAGCAGCCAAGCTTCGACAGACCCGATCTATGGCTACACCTTC
CDR3: CASSQASTDPIYGYTF
size: .
V: TRBV4-1
J: TRBJ1-2
D: .

DNA: TGTGCCAGCAGCAGGGGGACTGTCTCCTACGAGCAGTACTTC
CDR3: CASSRGTVSYEQYF
size: few
V: TRBV7-2
J: TRBJ2-7
D: .

DNA: TGTGCCACCAGCAGGGATGAGAGGGGACGGGGAGTTTTT
CDR3: CATSRDERGRGVF
size: .
V: TRBV15
J: TRBJ1-4
D: .

DNA: TGTGCCAGCAGCCGGACGAGCTCAGCTCAGCCCCAGCATTTT
CDR3: CASSRTSSAQPQHF
size: .
V: TRBV5-6
J: TRBJ1-5
D: .

DNA: TGTGCCAGCAGTTTGGTCGGACTAGCGGGAGGGTATACTTCCTACGAGCAGTACTTC
CDR3: CASSLVGLAGGYTSYEQYF
size: .
V: TRBV28
J: TRBJ2-7
D: TRBD2

DNA: TGTGCCAGTTGGACTAGCGGCCAAGAGACCCAGTACTTC
CDR3: CASWTSGQETQYF
size: .
V: TRBV6-5
J: TRBJ2-5
D: TRBD2

DNA: TGTGCCCGGAAGGAAGGGACCGACGAGCAGTACTTC
CDR3: CARKEGTDEQYF
size: .
V: TRBV30
J: TRBJ2-7
D: .

DNA: TGTGCCAGCAGCGTAGTTGCTAGCGGTACGACAGATACGCAGTATTTT
CDR3: CASSVVASGTTDTQYF
size: .
V: TRBV9
J: TRBJ2-3
D: TRBD2

DNA: TGTGCCTTTGACAGGGGGCAAGAGACCCAGTACTTC
CDR3: CAFDRGQETQYF
size: .
V: TRBV30
J: TRBJ2-5
D: TRBD1

DNA: TGTGCCAGCAGTTTAGGTGGTGGCCGAACCTTTCAGTACTTC
CDR3: CASSLGGGRTFQYF
size: .
V: TRBV28
J: TRBJ2-4
D: .

DNA: TGCGCCAGCAGCTTGGGGACAGGGGCTCAGCCCCAGCATTTT
CDR3: CASSLGTGAQPQHF
size: .
V: TRBV5-1
J: TRBJ1-5
D: TRBD1

DNA: TGTGCCAGTGGACTAGCGGGAGTAAAAAATGAGCAGTTCTTC
CDR3: CASGLAGVKNEQFF
size: few
V: TRBV19
J: TRBJ2-1
D: TRBD2

DNA: TGCAGTGCCCTCTGGGCGGAGACCCAGTACTTC
CDR3: CSALWAETQYF
size: once
V: TRBV20-1
J: TRBJ2-5
D: .

DNA: TGTGCCTGGACCGCCTCTGGAAACACCATATATTTT
CDR3: CAWTASGNTIYF
size: .
V: TRBV30
J: TRBJ1-3
D: .

DNA: TGTGCCAGCAGCGCCGGACTAGCGTCTGGGGCCAACGTCCTGACTTTC
CDR3: CASSAGLASGANVLTF
size: .
V: TRBV2
J: TRBJ2-6
D: TRBD2

DNA: TGTGCCAGCAGGTTCCCTGGCACAGATACGCAGTATTTT
CDR3: CASRFPGTDTQYF
size: .
V: TRBV2
J: TRBJ2-3
D: .

DNA: TGTGCCAGCAGCCAAGCTAACTATGGCTACACCTTC
CDR3: CASSQANYGYTF
size: .
V: TRBV4-2
J: TRBJ1-2
D: .

DNA: TGTGCCAGCAGCCGAGGGAGTTCACCCCTCCACTTT
CDR3: CASSRGSSPLHF
size: few
V: TRBV13
J: TRBJ1-6
D: .

DNA: TGTGCCTGGAGTGGGCTCCGAGGGAATGAGCAGTTCTTC
CDR3: CAWSGLRGNEQFF
size: .
V: TRBV30
J: TRBJ2-1
D: .

DNA: TGCGCCAGCAGCCAAGATATCCGGACAGATTATGGCTACACCTTC
CDR3: CASSQDIRTDYGYTF
size: .
V: TRBV4-3
J: TRBJ1-2
D: .

DNA: TGCAGCGCGGGCACCTACGGCGATACGCAGTATTTT
CDR3: CSAGTYGDTQYF
size: few
V: TRBV29-1
J: TRBJ2-3
D: .

DNA: TGCGCCAGCAGCAAAAGACTAGCGGCCGACGAGCAGTACTTC
CDR3: CASSKRLAADEQYF
size: .
V: TRBV4-3
J: TRBJ2-7
D: TRBD2

DNA: TGTGCCAGCATGGGACAGCGGGCCTACGAGCAGTACTTC
CDR3: CASMGQRAYEQYF
size: .
V: TRBV27
J: TRBJ2-7
D: .

DNA: TGCGCCAGCAGCCACCAACTAGCGGGAGGGAGCACAGATACGCAGTATTTT
CDR3: CASSHQLAGGSTDTQYF
size: many
V: TRBV4-3
J: TRBJ2-3
D: TRBD2

DNA: TGCGCCAGCCCAAGCGGTTCTTACAATGAGCAGTTCTTC
CDR3: CASPSGSYNEQFF
size: .
V: TRBV5-1
J: TRBJ2-1
D: .

DNA: TGTGCCAGCAGTTTAGACGGTGCGCTAGCGGGAGTGAGAGAGCAGTTCTTC
CDR3: CASSLDGALAGVREQFF
size: few
V: TRBV27
J: TRBJ2-1
D: TRBD2

DNA: TGCAGCGTTGAACCAGGGGGCTGGACTGAAGCTTTCTTT
CDR3: CSVEPGGWTEAFF
size: .
V: TRBV29-1
J: TRBJ1-1
D: TRBD1

DNA: TGCAGCGGTATAGCGGGAGGGTACACCGGGGAGCTGTTTTTT
CDR3: CSGIAGGYTGELFF
size: .
V: TRBV29-1
J: TRBJ2-2
D: TRBD2

DNA: TGTGCCAGCAGCTTATTGGGCGGCAAATACGAGCAGTACTTC
CDR3: CASSLLGGKYEQYF
size: few
V: TRBV7-9
J: TRBJ2-7
D: .

DNA: TGTGCCAGCAGCTCCCAGGGGGTTGGAACTGAAGCTTTCTTT
CDR3: CASSSQGVGTEAFF
size: .
V: TRBV7-3
J: TRBJ1-1
D: TRBD1

DNA: TGTGCCAGCAGGCTCAGGGGGGGCGGGGAGCTGTTTTTT
CDR3: CASRLRGGGELFF
size: few
V: TRBV6-5
J: TRBJ2-2
D: .

DNA: TGTGCCAGCAGCTTAACTCCGAACACTGAAGCTTTCTTT
CDR3: CASSLTPNTEAFF
size: .
V: TRBV7-3
J: TRBJ1-1
D: .

DNA: TGTGCCAGCAGCCAACCTCGTACAGGGGGCCAGACTGAAGCTTTCTTT
CDR3: CASSQPRTGGQTEAFF
size: .
V: TRBV4-2
J: TRBJ1-1
D: TRBD1

DNA: TGCAGCGTTAAGGGTGGGGGCTTCGGCGAGCAGTACTTC
CDR3: CSVKGGGFGEQYF
size: .
V: TRBV29-1
J: TRBJ2-7
D: .

DNA: TGTGCCAGCAGTCTTAGCGGGAGGGCCCGGGAGACCCAGTACTTC
CDR3: CASSLSGRARETQYF
size: .
V: TRBV6-6
J: TRBJ2-5
D: TRBD2

DNA: TGTGCCAGCAATAGAGGGAACACCGAAGCTTTCTTT
CDR3: CASNRGNTEAFF
size: .
V: TRBV6-5
J: TRBJ1-1
D: .

DNA: TGTGCCTGGAGTCCGACTAGCGATACGCAGTATTTT
CDR3: CAWSPTSDTQYF
size: few
V: TRBV30
J: TRBJ2-3
D: TRBD2

DNA: TGCGCCAGCAGCCCTTCGGGGACCTCGAATCCCGAGCAGTACTTC
CDR3: CASSPSGTSNPEQYF
size: .
V: TRBV4-1
J: TRBJ2-7
D: .

DNA: TGTGCCAGCAGCCGCCCGCCAGGGGGCTCAGGAGGGGCCTACGAGCAGTACTTC
CDR3: CASSRPPGGSGGAYEQYF
size: few
V: TRBV7-2
J: TRBJ2-7
D: TRBD1

DNA: TGCGCCAGCAGCTTGGACGGCTCCTACGAGCAGTACTTC
CDR3: CASSLDGSYEQYF
size: .
V: TRBV5-1
J: TRBJ2-7
D: .

DNA: TGCGCCAGCAGCTCAACCCCAGGGAACGACTATGGCTACACCTTC
CDR3: CASSSTPGNDYGYTF
size: few
V: TRBV4-1
J: TRBJ1-2
D: .

DNA: TGTGCCAGCAGCCAGGACAGGGAGGATGGCTACACCTTC
CDR3: CASSQDREDGYTF
size: .
V: TRBV9
J: TRBJ1-2
D: TRBD1